This T cell receptor beta chain was documented in a study of T-cell reconstitution after alpha-beta-depleted transplantation in children (dated by TCRdb to the mid-2010s). Regarding the complete study: The study quantitatively tracked T-cell immune reconstitution after TCRalphabeta/CD19-depleted allogeneic hematopoietic cell transplantation in children using TCR repertoire profiling.

Findings and caveats that apply to the study as a whole: Apparently early alphabetaT-cell count recovery about two months after transplant reportedly relied on only several hundred rapidly expanded clones derived from non-depleted graft cells. In some patients, the high TCRbeta diversity seen at day 60 was put down to recipient T cells and intrathymic progenitors that had survived conditioning. Hyperexpanded clone frequencies declined over subsequent months; after one year, T-cell counts and TCRbeta diversity were mostly attributed to newly produced T cells.

V has 0 bases trimmed and J has 4 bases trimmed; junction bases matching no gene number 11. The germline V gene specifies MGHRA as CDR1 and YSYEKL as CDR2. Counted from cysteine to phenylalanine, this CDR3 has 17 amino acids. Only the CDR3 region is kept as DNA, spanning 51 bases read in frame from base 1. The intended sense of this specimen's treatment or condition label: allogeneic hematopoietic cell transplantation with graft depleted of TCRalphabeta T cells and CD19 B cells. TCRalphabeta/CD19-depleted allogeneic hematopoietic cell grafts were given to the transplant recipients, all of whom were children. The protocol used for the library was PCR. TCRdb shows the sequencer as Illumina HiSeq 2500. TCR library preparation used molecular barcoding, with unique molecular identifiers applied to normalize quantification of the TCRbeta repertoire. TCRdb passed the public sequencing reads through fastp at Q25 and MiXCR, retaining productive beta sequences. CDR3 protein sequences are deduplicated, and each keeps its most common genes and DNA. The sample table holds about 610,000 distinct CDR3 sequences, of which around 27% were seen once. The top ten clonotypes cover less than 40% of the sample.

This clonotype was seen once. Its antigen is unknown. Within one base of it there is no much larger clone, and no base qualities were kept. This receptor was obtained from a boy under two years old with Wiskott-Aldrich syndrome, due to receive a stem cell transplant. The chain joins TRBV4-1 to TRBJ2-7; the central 8 bases match TRBD2. Sequencing used PBMCs, obtained before TCRalphabeta/CD19-depleted stem cell transplant. The DNA is as follows: TGCGCCAGCAGCCAAGATTTAACTAGCGGAGCACGGTACGAGCAGTACTTC. This codes for CASSQDLTSGARYEQYF.